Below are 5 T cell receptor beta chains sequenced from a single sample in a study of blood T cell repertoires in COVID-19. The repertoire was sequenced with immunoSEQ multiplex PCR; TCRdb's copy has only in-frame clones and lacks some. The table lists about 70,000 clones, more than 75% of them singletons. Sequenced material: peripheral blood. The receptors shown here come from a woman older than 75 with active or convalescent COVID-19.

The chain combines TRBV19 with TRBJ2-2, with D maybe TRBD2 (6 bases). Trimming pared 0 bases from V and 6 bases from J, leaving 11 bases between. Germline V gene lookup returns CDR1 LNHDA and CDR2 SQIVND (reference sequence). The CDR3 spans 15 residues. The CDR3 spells CASSIDLRGSGELFF. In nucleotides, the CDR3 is TGTGCCAGTAGTATAGATCTGCGGGGCTCCGGGGAGCTGTTTTTT.

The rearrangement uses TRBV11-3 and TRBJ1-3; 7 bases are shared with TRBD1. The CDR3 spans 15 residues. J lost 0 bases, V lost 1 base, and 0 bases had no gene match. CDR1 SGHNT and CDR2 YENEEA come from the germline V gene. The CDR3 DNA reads TGTGCCAGCAGCTTAGGACAGGGCTCTGGAAACACCATATATTTT. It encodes CASSLGQGSGNTIYF. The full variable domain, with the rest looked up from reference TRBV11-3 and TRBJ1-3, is EAGVVQSPRYKIIEKKQPVAFWCNPISGHNTLYWYLQNLGQGPELLIRYENEEAVDDSQLPKDRFSAERLKGVDSTLKIQPAELGDSAVYLCASSLGQGSGNTIYFGEGSWLTVV.

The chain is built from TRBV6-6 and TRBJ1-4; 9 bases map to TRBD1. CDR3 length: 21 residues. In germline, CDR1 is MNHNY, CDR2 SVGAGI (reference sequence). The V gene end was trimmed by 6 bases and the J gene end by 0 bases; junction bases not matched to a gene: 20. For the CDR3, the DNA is TGTGCCAGCAGCAGACCCCCGAGGGGGACAGGGTCCTCTGCAACTAATGAAAAACTGTTTTTT. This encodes CASSRPPRGTGSSATNEKLFF.

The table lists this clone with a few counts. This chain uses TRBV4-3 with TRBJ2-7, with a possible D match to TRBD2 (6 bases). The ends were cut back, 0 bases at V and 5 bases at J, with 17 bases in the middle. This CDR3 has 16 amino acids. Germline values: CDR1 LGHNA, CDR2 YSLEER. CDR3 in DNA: TGCGCCAGCAGCCAAGATGGGTACGGGGGAATGGACGAGCAGTACTTC. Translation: CASSQDGYGGMDEQYF.

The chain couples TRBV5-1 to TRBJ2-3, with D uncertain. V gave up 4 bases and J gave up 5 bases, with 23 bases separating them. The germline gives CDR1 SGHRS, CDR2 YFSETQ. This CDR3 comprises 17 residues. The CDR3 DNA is TGCGCCAGCAGCGCCGCGCTTAGCACCGACGTACGAGATACGCAGTATTTT. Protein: CASSAALSTDVRDTQYF.